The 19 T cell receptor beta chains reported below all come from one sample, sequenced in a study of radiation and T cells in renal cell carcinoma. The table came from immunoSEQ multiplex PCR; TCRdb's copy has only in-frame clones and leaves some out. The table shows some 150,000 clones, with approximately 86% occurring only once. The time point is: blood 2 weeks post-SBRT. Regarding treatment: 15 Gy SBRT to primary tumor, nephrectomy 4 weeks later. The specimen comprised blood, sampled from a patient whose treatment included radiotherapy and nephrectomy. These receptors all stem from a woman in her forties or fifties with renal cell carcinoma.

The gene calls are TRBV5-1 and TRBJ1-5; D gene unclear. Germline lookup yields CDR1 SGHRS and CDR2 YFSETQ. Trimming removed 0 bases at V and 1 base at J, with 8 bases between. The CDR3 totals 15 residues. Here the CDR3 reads CASSLDGGSNQPQHF. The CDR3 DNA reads TGCGCCAGCAGCTTGGACGGTGGCAGCAATCAGCCCCAGCATTTT.

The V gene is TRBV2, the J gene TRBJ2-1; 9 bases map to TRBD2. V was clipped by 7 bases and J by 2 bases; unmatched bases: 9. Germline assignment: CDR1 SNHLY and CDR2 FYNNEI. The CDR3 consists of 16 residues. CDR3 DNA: TGTGCCAGCACCCGAAAGGGCGGGGGGGCCTACAATGAGCAGTTCTTC. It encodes CASTRKGGGAYNEQFF.

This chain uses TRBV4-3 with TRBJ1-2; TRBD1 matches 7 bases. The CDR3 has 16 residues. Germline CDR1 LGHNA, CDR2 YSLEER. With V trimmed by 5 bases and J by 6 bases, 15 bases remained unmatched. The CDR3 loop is CASSFRVGQAGDGYTF. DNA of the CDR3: TGCGCCAGCAGCTTCCGCGTAGGACAGGCGGGGGATGGCTACACCTTC.

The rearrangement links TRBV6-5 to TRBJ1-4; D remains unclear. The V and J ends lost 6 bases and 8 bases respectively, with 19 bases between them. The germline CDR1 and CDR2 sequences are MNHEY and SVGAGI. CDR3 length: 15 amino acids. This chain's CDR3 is CASRPRTPTWEKLFF. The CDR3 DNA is TGTGCCAGCAGGCCCCGGACGCCGACCTGGGAAAAACTGTTTTTT.

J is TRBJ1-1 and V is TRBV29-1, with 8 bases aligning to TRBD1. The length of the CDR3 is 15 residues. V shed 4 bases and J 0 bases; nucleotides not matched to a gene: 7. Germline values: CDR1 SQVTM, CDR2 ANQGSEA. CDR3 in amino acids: CSVVSRGPLNTEAFF. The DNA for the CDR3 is TGCAGCGTTGTAAGCAGGGGGCCTTTGAACACTGAAGCTTTCTTT.

Here the CDR3 reads CASSEQAGFSGNTIYF. In DNA form, the CDR3 reads TGTGCCAGCAGTGAGCAGGCTGGATTTTCCGGAAACACCATATATTTT. The chain employs TRBV6-1 and TRBJ1-3; D not resolved. Germline V gene lookup returns CDR1 MNHNS and CDR2 SASEGT. The CDR3 loop spans 16 amino acids. With 3 bases removed from V and 4 bases from J, the gap between germline ends came to 16 bases.

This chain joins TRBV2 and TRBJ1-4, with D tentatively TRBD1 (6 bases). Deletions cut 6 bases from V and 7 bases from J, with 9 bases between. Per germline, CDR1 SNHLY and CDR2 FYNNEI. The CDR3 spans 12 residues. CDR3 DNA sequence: TGTGCCAGCAGCCGCAGGGGTGAAAAACTGTTTTTT. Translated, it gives CASSRRGEKLFF.

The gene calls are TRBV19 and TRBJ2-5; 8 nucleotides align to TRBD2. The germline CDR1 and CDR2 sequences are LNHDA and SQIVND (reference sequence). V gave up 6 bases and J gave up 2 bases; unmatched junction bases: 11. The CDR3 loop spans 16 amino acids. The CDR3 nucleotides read TGTGCCAGTAGCCGCCCCGGGGGGGCATTACAAGAGACCCAGTACTTC. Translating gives CASSRPGGALQETQYF. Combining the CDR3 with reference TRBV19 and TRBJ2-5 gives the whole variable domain DGGITQSPKYLFRKEGQNVTLSCEQNLNHDAMYWYRQDPGQGLRLIYYSQIVNDFQKGDIAEGYSVSREKKESFPLTVTSAQKNPTAFYLCASSRPGGALQETQYFGPGTRLLVL.

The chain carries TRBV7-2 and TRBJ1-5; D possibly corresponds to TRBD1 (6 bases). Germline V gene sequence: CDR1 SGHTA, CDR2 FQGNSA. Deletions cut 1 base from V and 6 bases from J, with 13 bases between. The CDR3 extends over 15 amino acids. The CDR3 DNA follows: TGTGCCAGCAGCTTAGAGAGGGGGGTTGGTCAGCCCCAGCATTTT. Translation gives CASSLERGVGQPQHF.

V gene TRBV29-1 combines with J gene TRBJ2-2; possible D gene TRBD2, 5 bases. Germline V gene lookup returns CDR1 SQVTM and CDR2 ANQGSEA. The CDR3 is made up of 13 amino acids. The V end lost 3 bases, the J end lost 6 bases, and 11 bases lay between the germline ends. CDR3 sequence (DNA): TGCAGCGTTGATGTAGCGAAATCCGGGGAGCTGTTTTTT. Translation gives CSVDVAKSGELFF.

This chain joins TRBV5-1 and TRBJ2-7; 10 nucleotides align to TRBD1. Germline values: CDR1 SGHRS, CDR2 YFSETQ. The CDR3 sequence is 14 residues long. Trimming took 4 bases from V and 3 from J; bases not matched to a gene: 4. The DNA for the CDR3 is TGCGCCAGCAGCCCCGACAGGGGGCTCTACGAGCAGTACTTC. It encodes CASSPDRGLYEQYF.

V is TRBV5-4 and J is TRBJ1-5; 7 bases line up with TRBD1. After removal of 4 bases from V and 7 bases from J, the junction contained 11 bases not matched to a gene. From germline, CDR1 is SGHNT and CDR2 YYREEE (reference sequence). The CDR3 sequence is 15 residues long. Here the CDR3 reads CASSATGQDVQPQHF. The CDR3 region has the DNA TGTGCCAGCAGCGCTACCGGACAGGACGTGCAGCCCCAGCATTTT.

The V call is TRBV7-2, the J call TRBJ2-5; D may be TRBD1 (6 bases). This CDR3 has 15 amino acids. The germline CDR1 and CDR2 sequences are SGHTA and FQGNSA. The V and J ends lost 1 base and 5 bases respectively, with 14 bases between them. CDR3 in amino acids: CASSLDGGPGETQYF. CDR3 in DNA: TGTGCCAGCAGCTTAGATGGGGGCCCCGGGGAGACCCAGTACTTC.

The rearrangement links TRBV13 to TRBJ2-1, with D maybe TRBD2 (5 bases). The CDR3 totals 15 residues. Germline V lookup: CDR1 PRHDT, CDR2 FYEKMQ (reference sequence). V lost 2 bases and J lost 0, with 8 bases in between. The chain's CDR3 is CASSLNGNSYNEQFF. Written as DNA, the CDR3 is TGTGCCAGCAGCTTAAACGGGAACTCCTACAATGAGCAGTTCTTC.

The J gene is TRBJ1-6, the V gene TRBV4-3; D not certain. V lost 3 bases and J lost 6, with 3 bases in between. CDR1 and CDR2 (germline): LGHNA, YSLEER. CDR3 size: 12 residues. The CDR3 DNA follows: TGCGCCAGCAGCCATAGTAATTCACCCCTCCACTTT. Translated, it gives CASSHSNSPLHF.

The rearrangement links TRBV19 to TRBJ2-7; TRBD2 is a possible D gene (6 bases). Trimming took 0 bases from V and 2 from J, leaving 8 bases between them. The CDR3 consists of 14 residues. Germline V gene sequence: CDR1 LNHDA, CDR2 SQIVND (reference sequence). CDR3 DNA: TGTGCCAGTAGTATAGAAGGAGGGGCCTACGAGCAGTACTTC. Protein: CASSIEGGAYEQYF.

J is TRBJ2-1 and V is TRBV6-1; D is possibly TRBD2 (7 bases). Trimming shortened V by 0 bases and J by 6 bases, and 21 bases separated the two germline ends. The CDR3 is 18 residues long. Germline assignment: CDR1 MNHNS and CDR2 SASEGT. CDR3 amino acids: CASSEAAGAIRALNEQFF. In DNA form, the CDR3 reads TGTGCCAGCAGTGAAGCGGCGGGGGCCATTCGCGCACTCAATGAGCAGTTCTTC.

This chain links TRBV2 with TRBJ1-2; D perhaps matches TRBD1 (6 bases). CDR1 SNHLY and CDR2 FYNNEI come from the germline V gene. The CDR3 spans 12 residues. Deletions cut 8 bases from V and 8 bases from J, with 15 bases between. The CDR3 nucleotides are TGTGCCAGCTCGTTACAGGGTCTGGGCTACACCTTC. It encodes CASSLQGLGYTF.

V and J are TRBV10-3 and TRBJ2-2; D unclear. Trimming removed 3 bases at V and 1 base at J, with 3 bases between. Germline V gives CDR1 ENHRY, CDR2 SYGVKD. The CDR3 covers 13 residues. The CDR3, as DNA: TGTGCCATCAGTGATGGGAACACCGGGGAGCTGTTTTTT. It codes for CAISDGNTGELFF.